This passage covers 19 T cell receptor beta chains from one sample sequenced in a study of T cells in Graves' hyperthyroidism and ophthalmopathy. Amplified TCR beta CDR3 regions came from RNA transcripts. The TCR CDR3 first-round RT-PCR relied on the HTBI primer set. TCRdb re-analysed the multiplex PCR reads in MiXCR, keeping a single row per CDR3 protein. The data show more than 550,000 distinct CDR3 sequences, less than 45% seen once. The sequenced sample was peripheral blood or thyroid tissue (not recorded which). These receptors were collected from an adult man with Graves' disease, either hyperthyroidism or ophthalmopathy (not recorded which).

This chain uses TRBV7-9 with TRBJ1-5; D may be TRBD1 (6 bases). CDR1 is SEHNR and CDR2 is FQNEAQ in the germline V gene (reference sequence). Trimming took off 5 bases at V and 4 bases at J, with 12 bases between the two ends. This CDR3 comprises 14 residues. CDR3 nucleotide sequence: TGTGCCAGCAGCAGTACAGGGTGGAATCAGCCCCAGCATTTT. Translation: CASSSTGWNQPQHF.

The chain employs TRBV5-4 and TRBJ1-2; D is possibly TRBD1 (5 bases). This CDR3 is 17 amino acids long. Trimming pared 3 bases from V and 1 base from J, leaving 19 bases between. The germline V gene encodes CDR1 SGHNT and CDR2 YYREEE (reference sequence). The CDR3 spells CASSSRDSDRFNYGYTF. CDR3 DNA sequence: TGTGCCAGCAGCTCCCGGGACTCGGACCGATTTAACTATGGCTACACCTTC.

This clonotype was detected only a few times. One end of the junction is discordant with germline, which a read error may explain. This chain's CDR3 is CASRSSKARGQGRDQPQHF. DNA of the CDR3: TGTGCCAGCAGATCTAGTAAGGCGCGGGGACAGGGGCGCGATCAGCCCCAGCATTTT. The genes are TRBV10-2 and TRBJ1-5, with 10 bases matching TRBD1. CDR3 length: 19 residues. Germline CDR1 is WSHSY and CDR2 is SAAADI.

V gene TRBV24-1 combines with J gene TRBJ1-1; D unclear. With 6 bases removed from V and 1 base from J, the gap between germline ends came to 8 bases. The length of the CDR3 is 13 residues. The germline CDR1 and CDR2 sequences are KGHDR and SFDVKD. The chain's CDR3 is CATSNSTNTEAFF. The CDR3 coding sequence is TGTGCCACCAGTAACAGCACGAACACTGAAGCTTTCTTT.

This chain connects TRBV2 to TRBJ1-4; TRBD1 matches at 8 bases. Germline CDR1 and CDR2: SNHLY and FYNNEI. This CDR3 region has 15 residues. After removal of 4 bases from V and 7 bases from J, the junction contained 8 bases not matched to a gene. The CDR3 DNA reads TGTGCCAGCAGTGGATTGCGGGACAGGAGTGAAAAACTGTTTTTT. Translation gives CASSGLRDRSEKLFF.

There are many counts of this clonotype. One junction end does not reproduce the germline sequence, and a read error may be involved. CDR3 protein: CASSPSGGNTEAFF. CDR3 bases: TGCGCCAGCAGCCCATCGGGGGGGAACACTGAAGCTTTCTTT. The chain is built from TRBV7-2 and TRBJ1-1; TRBD1 might be the D (5 bases). Germline CDR1 SGHTA, CDR2 FQGNSA. This CDR3 has 14 amino acids.

This clonotype was recorded a few times. One end of the junction varies from germline; a read error may be responsible. The chain combines TRBV29-1 with TRBJ1-1, with D unclear. The germline V gene encodes CDR1 SQVTM and CDR2 ANQGSEA. This CDR3 is 11 amino acids long. The CDR3 DNA follows: TGCAGCGTTGATCTAGGCACTAAAGCTTTCTTT. Translating gives CSVDLGTKAFF.

V gene TRBV29-1 combines with J gene TRBJ1-5, with 8 bases matching TRBD1. V shed 8 bases, J shed 6 bases, and the junction held 3 bases outside the gene matches. The germline V gene has CDR1 SQVTM and CDR2 ANQGSEA. The length of the CDR3 is 11 residues. CDR3 sequence: CSLGQGQPQHF. CDR3 DNA sequence: TGCAGCCTCGGACAGGGTCAGCCCCAGCATTTT.

Notes on this clonotype: The germline gene is not matched at one end of the junction; a read error may be the cause. This chain uses TRBV5-1 with TRBJ2-7, with 9 positions matching TRBD2. CDR3 size: 17 residues. CDR1 is SGHRS and CDR2 is YFSETQ in the germline V gene. Here the CDR3 reads CASSAPGLALTSYEQYF. CDR3 in DNA: TGTGCCAGCAGTGCTCCGGGACTAGCATTAACTTCCTACGAGCAGTACTTC.

Concerning this clonotype itself: A clone one base away is much larger, so this may be a read error. V gene TRBV2 combines with J gene TRBJ1-3; D is perhaps TRBD1 (6 bases). The CDR3 consists of 15 residues. From germline, CDR1 is SNHLY and CDR2 FYNNEI. Trimming took 6 bases from V and 3 from J, leaving 15 bases between them. The DNA of the CDR3 is TGTGCCAGCAGAGCTCAGGGGATCATTGGAAACACCATATATTTT. Amino acid sequence: CASRAQGIIGNTIYF.

This clonotype was picked up one time. V gene TRBV7-9 combines with J gene TRBJ1-2; 9 bases align to TRBD1. Germline assignment: CDR1 SEHNR and CDR2 FQNEAQ (reference sequence). V lost 1 base to trimming and J lost 4 bases; unmatched junction nucleotides: 16. This CDR3 contains 19 residues. CDR3 nucleotide sequence: TGTGCCAGCAGCTTAGGGACCCCGGGACAGGGCGCGAAGGTCTATGGCTACACCTTC. Translating it yields CASSLGTPGQGAKVYGYTF. Variable domain in full (rest from reference TRBV7-9 and TRBJ1-2): DTGVSQNPRHKITKRGQNVTFRCDPISEHNRLYWYRQTLGQGPEFLTYFQNEAQLEKSRLLSDRFSAERPKGSFSTLEIQRTEQGDSAMYLCASSLGTPGQGAKVYGYTFGSGTRLTVV.

This clonotype was seen many times. The chain employs TRBV7-8 and TRBJ1-2; no clear D. The CDR3 sequence is 11 residues long. V gave up 1 base and J gave up 10 bases, with 7 bases separating them. The germline CDR1 and CDR2 sequences are SGHVS and FQNEAQ. DNA for the CDR3: TGTGCCAGCAGCTTAGAACAACCCTACACCTTC. This sequence encodes CASSLEQPYTF.

This clonotype was detected only a few times. The rearrangement joins TRBV12-3 or TRBV12-4 to TRBJ2-2; D is ambiguous. CDR3 size: 16 residues. V dropped 1 base and J dropped 2 bases, with 11 bases sitting between them. The CDR3 loop reads CASSLVAGPNTGELFF. The DNA for the CDR3 is TGTGCCAGCAGTTTAGTAGCAGGCCCCAACACCGGGGAGCTGTTTTTT.

This clonotype was recorded a few times. The V call is TRBV6-5, the J call TRBJ1-2; D gene uncertain. CDR1 and CDR2 (germline): MNHEY, SVGAGI. Between the trimmed V and J ends, which lost 5 bases and 5 bases, there was a span of 6 bases. The CDR3 has 11 amino acids. CDR3 amino acids: CASSPRYGYTF. The DNA for the CDR3 is TGTGCCAGCAGTCCCAGATATGGCTACACCTTC.

The chain couples TRBV6-6 to TRBJ1-6; possible D gene TRBD1, 5 bases. The CDR3 has 12 amino acids. Germline values: CDR1 MNHNY, CDR2 SVGAGI (reference sequence). Trimming pared 11 bases from V and 5 bases from J, leaving 10 bases between. CDR3 nucleotide sequence: TGTGCCGCTTGGGGGGATAATTCACCCCTCCACTTT. The encoded protein is CAAWGDNSPLHF.

This clonotype occurred a few times. The genes are TRBV9 and TRBJ1-2; the D is unclear. V gave up 3 bases and J gave up 8 bases, with 5 bases separating them. The CDR3 is 10 amino acids. CDR1 SGDLS and CDR2 YYNGEE come from the germline V gene. Written as DNA, the CDR3 is TGTGCCAGCAGCGGGGCCGGCTACACCTTC. Its translation is CASSGAGYTF. The variable domain in full, with the rest retrieved from reference TRBV9 and TRBJ1-2, is DSGVTQTPKHLITATGQRVTLRCSPRSGDLSVYWYQQSLDQGLQFLIQYYNGEERAKGNILERFSAQQFPDLHSELNLSSLELGDSALYFCASSGAGYTFGSGTRLTVV.

The chain is built from TRBV19 and TRBJ1-5, with a possible D match to TRBD1 (5 bases). The germline CDR1 and CDR2 sequences are LNHDA and SQIVND (reference sequence). The CDR3 is made up of 14 amino acids. V lost 7 bases, J lost 1 base, and 11 bases lay in between. CDR3 bases: TGTGCCAGTACCGTGACAGCAAGCAATCAGCCCCAGCATTTT. Its protein product is CASTVTASNQPQHF.

This clonotype was picked up a small number of times. V gene TRBV7-9 combines with J gene TRBJ1-4; D is unresolved. The germline CDR1 and CDR2 sequences are SEHNR and FQNEAQ (reference sequence). The CDR3 contains 16 residues. The V end lost 3 bases, the J end lost 2 bases, and 13 bases lay between the germline ends. CDR3 bases: TGTGCCAGCAGCTTGGCCGTGGGTTCGACTAATGAAAAACTGTTTTTT. Translated: CASSLAVGSTNEKLFF.

This rearrangement joins TRBV6-5 to TRBJ2-2, with 7 bases that match TRBD1. The CDR3 has 15 residues. Germline trimming cut 2 bases from V and 4 bases from J; bases unmatched to any gene: 4. From germline, CDR1 is MNHEY and CDR2 SVGAGI. The CDR3 coding sequence is TGTGCCAGCAGTTACGGGCAGGGGGTCACCGGGGAGCTGTTTTTT. Translation: CASSYGQGVTGELFF.